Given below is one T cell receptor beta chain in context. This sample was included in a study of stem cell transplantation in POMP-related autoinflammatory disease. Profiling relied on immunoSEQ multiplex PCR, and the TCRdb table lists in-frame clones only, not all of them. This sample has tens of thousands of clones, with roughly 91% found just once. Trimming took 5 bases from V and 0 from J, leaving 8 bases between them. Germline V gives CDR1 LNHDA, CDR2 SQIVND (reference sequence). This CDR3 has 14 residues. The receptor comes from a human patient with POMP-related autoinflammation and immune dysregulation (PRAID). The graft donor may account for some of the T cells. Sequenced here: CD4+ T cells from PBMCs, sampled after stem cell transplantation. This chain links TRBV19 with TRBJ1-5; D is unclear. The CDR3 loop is CASSPDYSNQPQHF. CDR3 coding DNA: TGTGCCAGTAGTCCTGATTATAGCAATCAGCCCCAGCATTTT.